This T cell receptor beta chain comes out of a study of regulatory T cells in long-lasting Graves disease. The time point denotes: newly diagnosed GD, antithyroid drugs for less than 3 months. The TCR library used RNA extracted from PBMCs. This clonotype was seen at least ten times. Its antigen is unknown. Points from the study as a whole: Gene preferences differed: TRBV28, TRBJ1-2, TRBJ2-5 in persistent cases. New patients shared 970 or so public clonotypes, and persistent patients shared more, with a few thousand. Examination was confined to peripheral blood, excluding thyroid tissue.

Relying on iRepertoire HTBI primers and Arm-PCR of CDR3 regions, the team built TCR beta libraries. TCRdb re-called the multiplex PCR reads through MiXCR, storing one row per CDR3 protein. The sample holds a few hundred thousand distinct CDR3 sequences, approximately 10% seen once. CDR3 length: 16 residues. Germline CDR1 DFQATT, CDR2 SNEGSKA (reference sequence). With 2 bases clipped from V and 2 bases from J, the junction kept 8 bases outside the gene matches. In addition, the sample was reused for a study of T cells in Graves' hyperthyroidism and ophthalmopathy. This second study notes: First-round RT-PCR of the TCR CDR3 relied on the HTBI primer set.

The TCR originated in a woman between 18 and 30 years old with Graves disease. The sequenced sample was peripheral blood mononuclear cells (PBMCs), obtained at new diagnosis, from a patient treated with antithyroid drugs. The chain carries TRBV20-1 and TRBJ1-1, with TRBD1 matching 10 bases. This CDR3 reads CSARSSRQGANTEAFF. The DNA for the CDR3 is TGCAGTGCTAGATCTAGTCGACAGGGGGCAAACACTGAAGCTTTCTTT.